This TCR beta chain stems from a study of T cells in Graves' hyperthyroidism and ophthalmopathy. The source material, RNA transcripts, was used to amplify TCR beta CDR3 regions. During a first-round RT-PCR of the TCR CDR3, the HTBI primer set was used. MiXCR, applied by TCRdb to the multiplex PCR reads, yields one record per CDR3 protein. This table holds around 800,000 distinct CDR3 sequences, roughly 37% found once. Worth noting for this clonotype: What it recognizes is unknown.

Study observations and caveats: Blood samples included most of the expanded thyroid clonotypes exceeding 0.001.

The CDR3 has 16 residues. Germline CDR1 reads SNHLY; CDR2 reads FYNNEI. Unmatched junction bases numbered 6, after V lost 4 bases and J lost 5 bases. V usage is TRBV2 and J usage is TRBJ1-6; TRBD1 matches at 9 bases. This clonotype originated in a man aged 18 to 35 with Graves' hyperthyroidism. Material for sequencing was blood. CDR3 region: CASSAVDRGNNSPLHF. CDR3 in DNA: TGTGCCAGCAGTGCCGTCGACAGGGGGAATAATTCACCCCTCCACTTT. Looking up the rest from reference TRBV2 and TRBJ1-6 gives the full variable domain: EPEVTQTPSHQVTQMGQEVILRCVPISNHLYFYWYRQILGQKVEFLVSFYNNEISEKSEIFDDQFSVERPDGSNFTLKIRSTKLEDSAMYFCASSAVDRGNNSPLHFGNGTRLTVT.